This T cell receptor beta chain is drawn from a study of blood T cell repertoires in COVID-19. About the research overall: The United States, Italy and Spain supplied acute and convalescent COVID-19 samples.

Enrolment of Seattle patients took place during active infection, and they were followed longitudinally. CDR3 length equals 16 residues. Germline V gene lookup returns CDR1 DFQATT and CDR2 SNEGSKA (reference sequence). V shed 3 bases and J shed 2 bases, with 14 bases lying between them. Study processing details: From reference gene primer amplification, estimates of nucleated cell counts were derived. Repertoires were generated with immunoSEQ multiplex PCR, while TCRdb's copy carries only in-frame clones and drops some. V and J calls plus clone size are reproduced from that table; the DNA served to infer D and trimming. The sample lists a few hundred thousand clones; about nine tenths were seen once.

The chain links TRBV20-1 to TRBJ1-6, with D possibly TRBD1 on 6 matching bases. The sequence was obtained from a woman in her twenties or thirties with COVID-19, enrolled during active disease. The material sequenced was peripheral blood. CDR3 DNA sequence: TGCAGTGCTAGTCTACAGGGAAGGACCTATAATTCACCCCTCCACTTT. Protein product: CSASLQGRTYNSPLHF.